Here is one T cell receptor beta chain with its context. Its specificity is not known. Germline trimming cut 2 bases from V and 3 bases from J; bases unmatched to any gene: 7. The CDR3 spans 16 residues. The germline V gene has CDR1 SGDLS and CDR2 YYNGEE. Running of the v3.0 immunoSEQ assay took place at survey level. The assay was immunoSEQ multiplex PCR, and TCRdb's table has in-frame clones only and misses some. The sample holds 20,000 to 30,000 clones, over 75% seen once. The data were obtained in a study of long-term antiretroviral therapy in people with HIV. Overall study findings and caveats: Unavailable data included ART adherence, viral resistance and therapy changes (switches in treatment).

The chain recombines TRBV9 with TRBJ2-3, with 9 bases fitting TRBD1. This TCR derives from a woman in her thirties with HIV. Sequenced here: unsorted PBMCs, sampled 1.1 years before starting antiretroviral therapy. The CDR3 loop is CASSVLPTGGTDTQYF. Written as DNA, the CDR3 is TGTGCCAGCAGCGTTCTCCCGACAGGGGGAACAGATACGCAGTATTTT.